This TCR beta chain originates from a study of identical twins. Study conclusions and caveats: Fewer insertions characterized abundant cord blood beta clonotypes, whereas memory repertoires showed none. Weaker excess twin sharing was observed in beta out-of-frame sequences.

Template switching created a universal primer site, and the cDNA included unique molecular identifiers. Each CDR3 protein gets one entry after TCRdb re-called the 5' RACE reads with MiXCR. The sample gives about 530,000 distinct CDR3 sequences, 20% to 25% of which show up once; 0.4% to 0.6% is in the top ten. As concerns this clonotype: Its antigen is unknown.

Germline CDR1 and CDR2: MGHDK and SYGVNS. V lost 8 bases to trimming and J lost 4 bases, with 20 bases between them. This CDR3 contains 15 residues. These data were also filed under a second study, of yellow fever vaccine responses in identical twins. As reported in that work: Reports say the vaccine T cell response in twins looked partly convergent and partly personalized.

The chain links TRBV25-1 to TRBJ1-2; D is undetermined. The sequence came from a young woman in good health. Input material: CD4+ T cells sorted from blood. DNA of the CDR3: TGTGCCAGCCAAGACACCGGGGTACTCGCCTATGGCTACACCTTC. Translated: CASQDTGVLAYGYTF.